The clone carrying this T cell receptor beta chain was found once. Here immunoSEQ multiplex PCR was the method, and the copy in TCRdb shows in-frame clones only, minus some. There are 95,000 to 150,000 clones in the sample; just under 95% occur only once, and 0.15% to 0.16% lies in the top ten. This sample is drawn from a study of OX40 agonist ivuxolimab in advanced cancers. This CDR3 spans 14 amino acids. Germline CDR1 and CDR2: SEHNR and FQNEAQ (reference sequence). J gave up 3 bases and V 3 bases, and 2 bases lay outside the gene matches. This receptor was obtained from an adult with an advanced solid tumor such as melanoma, head and neck, liver or kidney cancer. The specimen was CD4+ or CD8+ T cells sorted from blood, collected in a trial of the OX40 agonist ivuxolimab. The chain joins TRBV7-9 to TRBJ2-7, with 10 bases lining up with TRBD1. For the CDR3, the DNA is TGTGCCAGCAGCTTTGGGACAGGGGTCTACGAGCAGTACTTC. It translates to CASSFGTGVYEQYF.